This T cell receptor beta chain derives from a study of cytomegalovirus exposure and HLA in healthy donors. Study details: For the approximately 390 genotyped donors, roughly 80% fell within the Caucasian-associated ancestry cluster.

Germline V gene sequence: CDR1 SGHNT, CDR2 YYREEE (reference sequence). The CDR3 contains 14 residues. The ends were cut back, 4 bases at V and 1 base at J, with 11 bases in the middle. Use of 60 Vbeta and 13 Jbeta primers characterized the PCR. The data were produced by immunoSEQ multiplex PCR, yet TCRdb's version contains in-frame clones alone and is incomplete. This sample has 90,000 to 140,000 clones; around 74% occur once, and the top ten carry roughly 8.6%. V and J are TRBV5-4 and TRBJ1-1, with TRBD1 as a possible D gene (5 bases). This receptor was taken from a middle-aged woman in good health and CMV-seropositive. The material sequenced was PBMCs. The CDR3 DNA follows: TGTGCCAGCAGCATACGGGGGGGGAACACTGAAGCTTTCTTT. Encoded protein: CASSIRGGNTEAFF. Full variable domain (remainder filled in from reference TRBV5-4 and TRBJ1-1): ETGVTQSPTHLIKTRGQQVTLRCSSQSGHNTVSWYQQALGQGPQFIFQYYREEENGRGNFPPRFSGLQFPNYSSELNVNALELDDSALYLCASSIRGGNTEAFFGQGTRLTVV.